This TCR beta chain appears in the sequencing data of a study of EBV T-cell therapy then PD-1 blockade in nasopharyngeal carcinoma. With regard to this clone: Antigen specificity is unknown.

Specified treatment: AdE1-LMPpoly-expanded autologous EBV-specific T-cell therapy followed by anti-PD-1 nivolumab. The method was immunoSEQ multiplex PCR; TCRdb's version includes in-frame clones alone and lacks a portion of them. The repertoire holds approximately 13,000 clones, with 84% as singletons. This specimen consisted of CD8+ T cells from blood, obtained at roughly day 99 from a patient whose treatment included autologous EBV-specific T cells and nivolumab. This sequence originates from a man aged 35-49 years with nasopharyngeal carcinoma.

This CDR3 reads CASSELGRIYEQYF. CDR3 coding DNA: TGTGCCAGCAGTGAGCTAGGACGGATCTACGAGCAGTACTTC. The rearrangement uses TRBV6-1 and TRBJ2-7; no firm D call. Germline V gene data show CDR1 as MNHNS and CDR2 as SASEGT. V lost 3 bases and J 3 bases, leaving 12 bases between the germline ends. The CDR3 has 14 residues.